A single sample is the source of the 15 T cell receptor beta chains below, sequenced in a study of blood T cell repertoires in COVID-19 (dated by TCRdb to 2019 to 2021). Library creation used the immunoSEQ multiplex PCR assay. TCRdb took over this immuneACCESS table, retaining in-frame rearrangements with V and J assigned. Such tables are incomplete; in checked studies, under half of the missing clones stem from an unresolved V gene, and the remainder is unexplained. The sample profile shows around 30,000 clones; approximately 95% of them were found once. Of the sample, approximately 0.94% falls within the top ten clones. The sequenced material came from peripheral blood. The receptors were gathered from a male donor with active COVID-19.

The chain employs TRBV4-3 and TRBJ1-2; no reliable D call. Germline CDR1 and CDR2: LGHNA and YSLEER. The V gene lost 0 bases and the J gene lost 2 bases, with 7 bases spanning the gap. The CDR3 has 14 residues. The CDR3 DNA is TGCGCCAGCAGCCAAGAGGGCCAAAACTATGGCTACACCTTC. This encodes CASSQEGQNYGYTF.

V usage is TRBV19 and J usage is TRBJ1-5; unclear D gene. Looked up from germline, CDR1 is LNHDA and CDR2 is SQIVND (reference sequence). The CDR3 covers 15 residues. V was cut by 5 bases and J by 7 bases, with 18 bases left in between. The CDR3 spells CASSLQVRVGQPQHF. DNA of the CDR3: TGTGCCAGTAGTCTACAAGTGCGGGTTGGGCAGCCCCAGCATTTT.

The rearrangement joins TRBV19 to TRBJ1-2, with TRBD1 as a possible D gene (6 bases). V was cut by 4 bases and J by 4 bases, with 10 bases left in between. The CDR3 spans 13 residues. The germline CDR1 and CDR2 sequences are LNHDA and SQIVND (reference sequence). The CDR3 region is CASSSGQIYGYTF. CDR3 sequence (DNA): TGTGCCAGTAGTAGCGGACAGATCTATGGCTACACCTTC.

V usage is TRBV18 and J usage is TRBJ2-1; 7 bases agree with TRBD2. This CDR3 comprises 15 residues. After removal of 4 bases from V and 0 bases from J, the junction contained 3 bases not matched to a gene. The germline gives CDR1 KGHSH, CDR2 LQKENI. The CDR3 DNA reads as TGTGCCAGCTCACGGCGGGGGAGCTCCTACAATGAGCAGTTCTTC. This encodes CASSRRGSSYNEQFF.

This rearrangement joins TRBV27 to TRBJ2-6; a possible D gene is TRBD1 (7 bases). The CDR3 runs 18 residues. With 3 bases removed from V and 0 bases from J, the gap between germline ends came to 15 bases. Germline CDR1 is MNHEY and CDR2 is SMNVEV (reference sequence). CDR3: CASSLRDRPLSGANVLTF. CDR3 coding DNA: TGTGCCAGCAGTTTGCGGGACAGACCTCTCTCTGGGGCCAACGTCCTGACTTTC. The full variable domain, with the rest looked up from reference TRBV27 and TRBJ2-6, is EAQVTQNPRYLITVTGKKLTVTCSQNMNHEYMSWYRQDPGLGLRQIYYSMNVEVTDKGDVPEGYKVSRKEKRNFPLILESPSPNQTSLYFCASSLRDRPLSGANVLTFGAGSRLTVL.

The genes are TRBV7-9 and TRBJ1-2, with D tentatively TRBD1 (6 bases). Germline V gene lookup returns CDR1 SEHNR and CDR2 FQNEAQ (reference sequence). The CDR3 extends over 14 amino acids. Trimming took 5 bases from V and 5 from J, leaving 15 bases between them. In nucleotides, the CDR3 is TGTGCCAGCAGCCCAGGGGAATCGGTATATGGCTACACCTTC. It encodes CASSPGESVYGYTF.

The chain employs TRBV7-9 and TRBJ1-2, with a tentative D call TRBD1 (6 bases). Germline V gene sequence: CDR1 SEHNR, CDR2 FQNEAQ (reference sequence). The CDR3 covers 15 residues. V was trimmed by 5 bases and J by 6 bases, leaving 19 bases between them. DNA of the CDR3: TGTGCCAGCAGCCTCGGGGGGCTGGATGACAATGGCTACACCTTC. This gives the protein CASSLGGLDDNGYTF. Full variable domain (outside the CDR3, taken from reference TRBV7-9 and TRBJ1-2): DTGVSQNPRHKITKRGQNVTFRCDPISEHNRLYWYRQTLGQGPEFLTYFQNEAQLEKSRLLSDRFSAERPKGSFSTLEIQRTEQGDSAMYLCASSLGGLDDNGYTFGSGTRLTVV.

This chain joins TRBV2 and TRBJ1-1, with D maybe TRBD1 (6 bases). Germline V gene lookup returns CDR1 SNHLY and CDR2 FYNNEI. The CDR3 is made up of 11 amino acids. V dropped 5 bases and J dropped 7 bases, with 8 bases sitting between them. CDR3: CASSTGFEAFF. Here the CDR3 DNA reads TGTGCCAGCAGTACAGGGTTTGAAGCTTTCTTT.

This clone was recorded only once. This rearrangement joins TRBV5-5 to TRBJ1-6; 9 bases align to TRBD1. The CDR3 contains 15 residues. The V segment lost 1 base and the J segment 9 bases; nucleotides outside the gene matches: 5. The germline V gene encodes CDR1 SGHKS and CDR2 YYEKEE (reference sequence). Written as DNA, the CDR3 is TGTGCCAGCAGCTTGAGGGGGACAGGGATTTCACCCCTCCACTTT. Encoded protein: CASSLRGTGISPLHF.

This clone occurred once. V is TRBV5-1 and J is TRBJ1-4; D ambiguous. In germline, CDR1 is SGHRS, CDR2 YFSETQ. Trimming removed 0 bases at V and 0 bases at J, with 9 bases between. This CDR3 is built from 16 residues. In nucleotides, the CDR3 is TGCGCCAGCAGCTTGGACAGACCAGCAACTAATGAAAAACTGTTTTTT. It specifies CASSLDRPATNEKLFF. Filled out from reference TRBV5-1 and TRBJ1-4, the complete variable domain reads KAGVTQTPRYLIKTRGQQVTLSCSPISGHRSVSWYQQTPGQGLQFLFEYFSETQRNKGNFPGRFSGRQFSNSRSEMNVSTLELGDSALYLCASSLDRPATNEKLFFGSGTQLSVL.

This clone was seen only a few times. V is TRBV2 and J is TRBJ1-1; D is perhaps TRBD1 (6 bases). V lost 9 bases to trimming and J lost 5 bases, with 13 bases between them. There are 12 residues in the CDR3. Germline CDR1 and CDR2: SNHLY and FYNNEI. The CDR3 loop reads CARGGRGTEAFF. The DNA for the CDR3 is TGTGCCAGAGGTGGTAGGGGGACTGAAGCTTTCTTT.

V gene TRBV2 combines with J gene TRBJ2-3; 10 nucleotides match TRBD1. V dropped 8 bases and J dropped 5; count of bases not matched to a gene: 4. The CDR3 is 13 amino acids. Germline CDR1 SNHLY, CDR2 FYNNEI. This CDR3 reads CASEGQGKDTQYF. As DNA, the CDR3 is TGTGCCAGCGAGGGACAGGGGAAAGATACGCAGTATTTT. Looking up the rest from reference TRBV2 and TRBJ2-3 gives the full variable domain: EPEVTQTPSHQVTQMGQEVILRCVPISNHLYFYWYRQILGQKVEFLVSFYNNEISEKSEIFDDQFSVERPDGSNFTLKIRSTKLEDSAMYFCASEGQGKDTQYFGPGTRLTVL.

The CDR3 coding sequence is TGTGCCACCAGACACGAGAGAAACACTGAAGCTTTCTTT. It encodes CATRHERNTEAFF. The chain recombines TRBV19 with TRBJ1-1; no reliable D call. This CDR3 has 13 amino acids. V was pared by 10 bases and J by 2 bases, with 14 bases between. The germline CDR1 and CDR2 sequences are LNHDA and SQIVND (reference sequence).

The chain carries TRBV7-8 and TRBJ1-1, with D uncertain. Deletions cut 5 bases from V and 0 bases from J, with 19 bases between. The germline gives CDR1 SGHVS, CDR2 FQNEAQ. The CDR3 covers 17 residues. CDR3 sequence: CASSHRGISSLNTEAFF. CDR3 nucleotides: TGTGCCAGCAGCCATCGAGGGATCTCTAGTTTGAACACTGAAGCTTTCTTT.

The CDR3: CASSWSAAGENIQYF. DNA for the CDR3: TGTGCCAGCAGTTGGAGTGCGGCAGGGGAAAACATTCAGTACTTC. The V and J genes are TRBV11-1 and TRBJ2-4, with D tentatively TRBD1 (6 bases). Trimming cost V 6 bases and J 5 bases, with 17 bases left between them. CDR1 and CDR2 (germline): SGHAT, FQDESV (reference sequence). The CDR3 totals 15 residues.